The sequence of this T cell receptor (beta chain) was determined in a study of T cells expressing NK-cell markers. After re-calling the 5' RACE reads, TCRdb lists one entry per CDR3 protein, DNA absent. Recorded here are under 200,000 distinct CDR3 sequences; the top ten clones represent less than 20%. The germline CDR1 and CDR2 sequences are SGHAT and FQNNGV. The CDR3 has 12 residues. J is TRBJ1-1 and V is TRBV11-2; TCRdb indicates TRBD1, and absent DNA this call remains unverified. Sequenced input: blood T cells: a sorted CD56 or NKG2C T cell subset, CD4+ or CD8+ T cells, or bulk PBMC T cells (not recorded which). This TCR came from a woman between 18 and 75 years old in good health. This CDR3 is CASSLGVNEAFF.